This T cell receptor beta chain was documented in a study of T cells after posttransplantation cyclophosphamide. General observations from the study: Later blood repertoires were often dominated by clones from the donor CD8+ memory compartment. TRB clonality was highly associated with recipient CMV seropositivity and reactivation.

The CDR3 loop spans 13 amino acids. Assay used: immunoSEQ multiplex PCR; TCRdb lists only in-frame clones, some missing. In total the sample includes more than 40,000 clones, none of them seen once. In the case of this clone: Antigen unknown.

The V gene is TRBV21-1, the J gene TRBJ2-7; TRBD2, the table's D call, was not compared with the DNA. TRBV21-1 is a pseudogene. This receptor was obtained from a man aged 40-55 years in good health, CMV-negative, and a related stem cell transplant donor. Input material: PBMCs. The DNA of the CDR3 is TGTGCCAGCAGCTTGGAGAGTTACTACGAGCAGTACTTC. Encoded protein: CASSLESYYEQYF.